This is a list of T cell receptor beta chains from one sample in a study of blood T cell repertoires in COVID-19. Sequencing was performed with immunoSEQ multiplex PCR; in TCRdb, only in-frame clones are kept and a portion is missing. The repertoire includes around 90,000 clones, around 87% of them detected once, and around 14% sits in the top ten. The specimen was peripheral blood. Receptors were obtained from a male donor with acute or convalescent COVID-19. CDR3s include the opening cysteine and the closing phenylalanine or tryptophan. Each record gives: J gene, clone size, V gene, D gene, CDR3 DNA, CDR3 protein. The D gene is left open where the match is weak. Size values are once, few and many counts, or a class for expanded clones, and some rows have none.

TRBJ1-5,NA,TRBV6-6,TRBD1,TGTGCCAGCAGACGAAACCGGGACAGGGGACAGCCCCAGCATTTT,CASRRNRDRGQPQHF
TRBJ2-5,NA,TRBV21-1,NA,TGTGCCTTAAAACCCAGGGTCGGAGAGACCCAGTACTTC,CALKPRVGETQYF
TRBJ2-5,NA,TRBV18,TRBD1,TGTGCCAGCTCACTCGCCGGGACAGGGGAAGAGACCCAGTACTTC,CASSLAGTGEETQYF
TRBJ2-7,NA,TRBV28,TRBD1,TGTGCCAGCAGTTTATGGGGGACAGGGGGCCACGAGCAGTACTTC,CASSLWGTGGHEQYF
TRBJ2-1,NA,TRBV2,TRBD2,TGTGCCAGCAGTGAACGGCTAGCGGGGGGTTACAATGAGCAGTTCTTC,CASSERLAGGYNEQFF
TRBJ2-1,NA,TRBV18,NA,TGTGCCAGCTCACCAATGGAGGGCGAATACAATGAGCAGTTCTTC,CASSPMEGEYNEQFF
TRBJ1-2,NA,TRBV6-4,TRBD1,TGTGCCAGCAGTGCAGACAGGGGAAACTATGGCTACACCTTC,CASSADRGNYGYTF
TRBJ2-1,NA,TRBV15,TRBD2,TGTGCCACCAGCAGAGATTTCGGGACTAGCGGGGGGAATGAGCAGTTCTTC,CATSRDFGTSGGNEQFF
TRBJ2-1,NA,TRBV7-6,NA,TGTGCCAGCAGCTTAGGGGGGCAGACCTCCTACAATGAGCAGTTCTTC,CASSLGGQTSYNEQFF
TRBJ2-1,once,TRBV3-1/TRBV3-2,NA,TGTGCCAGCAGCCAAGTATCTGAGCGGAGCGAGCAGTTCTTC,CASSQVSERSEQFF
TRBJ1-6,NA,TRBV5-1,TRBD1,TGCGCCAGCAGCTCAGGACAGGGTCGGAATTCACCCCTCCACTTT,CASSSGQGRNSPLHF
TRBJ2-2,NA,TRBV7-7,TRBD2,TGTGCTAGCAGCTTGGGACTAGCGGGGACGAACACCGGGGAGCTGTTTTTT,CASSLGLAGTNTGELFF
TRBJ1-2,NA,TRBV6-5,NA,TGTGCCAGCAGGGCCACAGCTACGTATGGCTACACCTTC,CASRATATYGYTF
TRBJ2-5,NA,TRBV12-3/TRBV12-4,NA,TGTGCCAGCAACTCAGGGGGGCTGGAGACCCAGTACTTC,CASNSGGLETQYF
TRBJ2-6,NA,TRBV19,NA,TGTGCCAGTAGTACACAGGGGGCCAACGTCCTGACTTTC,CASSTQGANVLTF
TRBJ2-2,NA,TRBV6-5,NA,TGTGCCAGCAAACAGGGGGGGACCGGGGAGCTGTTTTTT,CASKQGGTGELFF
TRBJ2-1,NA,TRBV6-6,TRBD2,TGTGCCAGCAGGTCGACTAGCGGTGGAAATGAGCAGTTCTTC,CASRSTSGGNEQFF
TRBJ2-3,NA,TRBV6-5,NA,TGTGCCAGCAGTCTCCTAGGGCAGGGGCGGGTTACGCAGTATTTT,CASSLLGQGRVTQYF
TRBJ1-2,few,TRBV30,TRBD1,TGTGCCTGGAGTCGGCAACAGGGGAATTCTGGCTACACCTTC,CAWSRQQGNSGYTF
TRBJ2-7,NA,TRBV6-5,TRBD2,TGTGCCAGCAGTTACTCCCGGGACTATCTCTACGAGCAGTACTTC,CASSYSRDYLYEQYF
TRBJ1-1,NA,TRBV7-9,TRBD1,TGTGCCAGCAGCTTACCTGGGACAGGGGGCGTCGCTTTCTTT,CASSLPGTGGVAFF
TRBJ2-2,NA,TRBV9,NA,TGTGCCAGCAACGAGGGACATAGGAACACCGGGGAGCTGTTTTTT,CASNEGHRNTGELFF
TRBJ1-1,NA,TRBV7-2,NA,TGTGCCAGCAGCGCGACAGTGATAAACACTGAAGCTTTCTTT,CASSATVINTEAFF
TRBJ2-5,NA,TRBV11-2,TRBD2,TGTGCCAGCAGCTTACGACTAGCGGGGCCCGAGACCCAGTACTTC,CASSLRLAGPETQYF
TRBJ2-1,NA,TRBV5-1,TRBD2,TGCGCCAGCAGCTTGGGGCTAGCGGGGGTGGATGAGCAGTTCTTC,CASSLGLAGVDEQFF
TRBJ2-3,NA,TRBV10-3,NA,TGTGCCATCACGAGTCTGGAAACGGGGGATACGCAGTATTTT,CAITSLETGDTQYF
TRBJ2-5,NA,TRBV19,TRBD2,TGTGCCAGTAGTATAGGAAGCGGGGGGGCCCAAGAGACCCAGTACTTC,CASSIGSGGAQETQYF
TRBJ2-3,NA,TRBV30,TRBD2,TGTGCCTGGAGCGGGGGGCTAGCGGGCAGGGGCACAGATACGCAGTATTTT,CAWSGGLAGRGTDTQYF